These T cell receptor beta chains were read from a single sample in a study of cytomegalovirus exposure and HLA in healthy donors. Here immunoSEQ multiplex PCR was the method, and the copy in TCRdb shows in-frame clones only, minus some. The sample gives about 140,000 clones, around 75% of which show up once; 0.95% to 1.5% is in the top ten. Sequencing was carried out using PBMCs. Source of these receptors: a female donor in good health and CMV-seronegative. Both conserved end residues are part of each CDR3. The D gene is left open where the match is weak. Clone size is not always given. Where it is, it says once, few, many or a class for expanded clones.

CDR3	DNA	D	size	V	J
CASSGPLAGGPYEQYF	TGTGCCAGCAGTGGACCCCTAGCGGGAGGGCCGTACGAGCAGTACTTC	TRBD2	.	TRBV6-1	TRBJ2-7
CASSLGLASDTQYF	TGTGCCAGCAGCCTGGGACTAGCGTCAGATACGCAGTATTTT	TRBD2	.	TRBV7-9	TRBJ2-3
CASSYPTGYAYEQYF	TGTGCCAGCAGTTACCCGACAGGTTACGCCTACGAGCAGTACTTC	.	.	TRBV28	TRBJ2-7
CASSSMNTQAGGYTF	TGCGCCAGCAGCTCCATGAATACACAGGCTGGGGGCTACACCTTC	.	.	TRBV5-1	TRBJ1-2
CASSLDSPNTGELFF	TGCGCCAGCAGCCTGGACAGCCCGAACACCGGGGAGCTGTTTTTT	.	.	TRBV5-1	TRBJ2-2
CASRTGVTEAFF	TGTGCCAGCAGGACAGGGGTCACTGAAGCTTTCTTT	TRBD1	.	TRBV27	TRBJ1-1
CASSLATGRSYEQYF	TGTGCCAGCAGCTTAGCGACAGGGAGGTCCTACGAGCAGTACTTC	.	once	TRBV7-9	TRBJ2-7
CASRTSGTTRMYEQYF	TGTGCCAGCCGGACTAGCGGGACTACCAGGATGTACGAGCAGTACTTC	TRBD2	.	TRBV27	TRBJ2-7
CASSTRLAGAPNTDTQYF	TGTGCCAGCAGCACGAGACTAGCGGGAGCGCCGAACACAGATACGCAGTATTTT	TRBD2	.	TRBV7-6	TRBJ2-3
CASSVGGETQYF	TGTGCCAGCAGTGTAGGGGGAGAGACCCAGTACTTC	.	.	TRBV2	TRBJ2-5
CASSVGASYEQYF	TGTGCCAGCAGCGTAGGGGCTTCCTACGAGCAGTACTTC	.	.	TRBV9	TRBJ2-7
CASSLGRGGGQPQHF	TGTGCCAGCAGCTTAGGTCGGGGAGGTGGTCAGCCCCAGCATTTT	.	.	TRBV11-2	TRBJ1-5
CSAEGAGQEYNEQFF	TGCAGCGCCGAGGGGGCGGGCCAAGAGTACAATGAGCAGTTCTTC	TRBD1	few	TRBV29-1	TRBJ2-1
CASSERGGDSYEQYF	TGTGCCAGCAGTGAAAGGGGGGGGGACTCCTACGAGCAGTACTTC	.	.	TRBV6-1	TRBJ2-7
CASSLPRETQYF	TGTGCCAGCAGTTTACCCCGGGAGACCCAGTACTTC	.	.	TRBV28	TRBJ2-5
CASSLVAGGMGGYTF	TGTGCCAGCAGCTTAGTGGCAGGGGGGATGGGCGGCTACACCTTC	TRBD1	few	TRBV7-9	TRBJ1-2
CASSYTASGVQETQYF	TGTGCCAGCAGTTACACCGCTAGCGGGGTCCAAGAGACCCAGTACTTC	TRBD2	.	TRBV6-5	TRBJ2-5
CASSYSIGANYGYTF	TGTGCCAGCAGTTACTCGATAGGGGCTAACTATGGCTACACCTTC	.	.	TRBV6-5	TRBJ1-2
CASSQDRQGAYGYTF	TGTGCCAGCAGCCAAGACCGGCAGGGGGCCTATGGCTACACCTTC	TRBD1	.	TRBV14	TRBJ1-2
CASSFSGYYEQYF	TGTGCCAGCAGTTTTTCAGGTTACTACGAGCAGTACTTC	.	.	TRBV28	TRBJ2-7
CASSNGLAPKGAYNEQFF	TGCGCCAGCAGTAATGGACTAGCGCCAAAGGGGGCCTACAATGAGCAGTTCTTC	TRBD2	once	TRBV5-1	TRBJ2-1
CASSSEGASEAFF	TGCGCCAGCAGTAGTGAGGGGGCCTCTGAAGCTTTCTTT	TRBD1	.	TRBV5-1	TRBJ1-1
CASSLDGSLDEQFF	TGTGCCAGCAGCTTAGATGGGAGTTTAGATGAGCAGTTCTTC	.	few	TRBV7-8	TRBJ2-1
CASGGGTMNTEAFF	TGTGCCAGCGGGGGGGGGACCATGAACACTGAAGCTTTCTTT	.	.	TRBV6-1	TRBJ1-1
CATWTGQSYEQYF	TGTGCCACCTGGACAGGCCAATCCTACGAGCAGTACTTC	TRBD1	.	TRBV6-1	TRBJ2-7
CASRREFADSGNTIYF	TGTGCCAGCCGGAGGGAGTTTGCCGACTCTGGAAACACCATATATTTT	.	.	TRBV2	TRBJ1-3
CASSQPAGTGVSNQPQHF	TGTGCCAGCAGCCAACCTGCCGGGACAGGGGTTAGCAATCAGCCCCAGCATTTT	TRBD1	.	TRBV28	TRBJ1-5
CASSVRPRGLGTDTQYF	TGTGCCAGCAGTGTCCGACCCCGGGGACTAGGGACAGATACGCAGTATTTT	TRBD2	.	TRBV6-1	TRBJ2-3
CASSIGAGSGYYEQYF	TGTGCCAGTAGTATAGGGGCTGGAAGCGGCTACTACGAGCAGTACTTC	.	.	TRBV19	TRBJ2-7
CASSTGKQPQHF	TGTGCCAGTAGTACAGGGAAACAGCCCCAGCATTTT	.	.	TRBV19	TRBJ1-5
CASRIPGQGSEQYF	TGTGCCAGCAGGATCCCGGGACAGGGCTCCGAGCAGTACTTC	TRBD1	few	TRBV6-5	TRBJ2-7
CASSPKAGGISYEQYF	TGTGCCAGCTCACCAAAAGCGGGAGGGATCTCCTACGAGCAGTACTTC	TRBD2	.	TRBV18	TRBJ2-7
CASSLHEGEQYF	TGTGCCAGCAGCCTCCACGAGGGCGAGCAGTACTTC	.	.	TRBV7-2	TRBJ2-7
CASSEDGGADTQYF	TGTGCCAGCAGTGAAGACGGGGGGGCAGATACGCAGTATTTT	TRBD2	few	TRBV2	TRBJ2-3
CASSPGGTGNQPQHF	TGTGCCAGCAGCCCGGGGGGAACGGGCAATCAGCCCCAGCATTTT	.	.	TRBV6-5	TRBJ1-5
CASSLSRQGGQYF	TGTGCCAGCAGTCTGAGCCGACAGGGTGGTCAGTATTTT	TRBD1	.	TRBV28	TRBJ2-3
CASSLSRGTVYEQYF	TGTGCCAGCAGTTTATCTCGGGGGACAGTCTACGAGCAGTACTTC	.	once	TRBV27	TRBJ2-7
CASSLAYGQASGANVLTF	TGTGCCAGCAGCTTAGCGTATGGACAGGCTTCTGGGGCCAACGTCCTGACTTTC	TRBD1	.	TRBV7-6	TRBJ2-6
CASSISGRGTLGNEQFF	TGCGCCAGCAGCATCAGTGGGAGGGGCACCTTGGGAAATGAGCAGTTCTTC	TRBD2	.	TRBV5-1	TRBJ2-1
CASSDQLADYNEQFF	TGTGCCAGCAGTGACCAACTAGCGGACTACAATGAGCAGTTCTTC	TRBD2	.	TRBV6-1	TRBJ2-1
CASSEGISGFLNTDAFF	TGTGCCAGCAGTGAGGGGATCTCAGGGTTTTTGAACACTGACGCTTTCTTT	.	few	TRBV2	TRBJ1-1
CASSGPGLAGGLNTGELFF	TGTGCCAGCAGCGGACCGGGACTAGCGGGAGGATTGAACACCGGGGAGCTGTTTTTT	TRBD2	.	TRBV5-4	TRBJ2-2
CASSVGRDYHGYTF	TGTGCCAGCAGCGTAGGAAGGGACTACCATGGCTACACCTTC	.	.	TRBV9	TRBJ1-2
CASSTGVSYEQYF	TGTGCCAGCAGCACGGGGGTGTCCTACGAGCAGTACTTC	.	.	TRBV28	TRBJ2-7
CASKGVRTSGGSSYNEQFF	TGTGCCAGCAAGGGCGTAAGGACTAGCGGGGGTAGCTCCTACAATGAGCAGTTCTTC	TRBD2	.	TRBV2	TRBJ2-1
CASSLVGARSGANVLTF	TGCGCCAGCAGCTTGGTGGGGGCGCGCTCTGGGGCCAACGTCCTGACTTTC	.	.	TRBV5-1	TRBJ2-6
CASRPGQSSYEQYF	TGTGCCAGCAGACCGGGACAGAGCTCCTACGAGCAGTACTTC	TRBD1	.	TRBV2	TRBJ2-7
CASSPYEGGVGPQHF	TGTGCCAGCAGCCCATACGAGGGGGGGGTCGGGCCCCAGCATTTT	.	.	TRBV7-9	TRBJ1-5